This T cell receptor beta chain came from a study of T cell responses to AZD1222 COVID-19 vaccine. Study outcomes and limitations: The breadth and depth of Spike-specific TCRs increased once two AZD1222 doses had been given.

With respect to this clone: The antigen is unknown.

Sequencing was performed with immunoSEQ multiplex PCR; in TCRdb, only in-frame clones are kept and a portion is missing. The sample yields some 90,000 clones, roughly 90% seen once. The length of the CDR3 is 12 residues. Germline V CDR1 and CDR2: SGHVS, FQNEAQ. V shed 5 bases and J shed 7 bases, with 10 bases lying between them. The clonotype was recovered from an adult in good health. Sequences were derived from peripheral blood, sampled on day 0 of AZD1222 vaccination. The J gene is TRBJ2-3, the V gene TRBV7-8; the D is unclear. CDR3 DNA sequence: TGTGCCAGCAGCCATACCTTTAATACGCAGTATTTT. Translated, it gives CASSHTFNTQYF.